These 24 T cell receptor beta chains originate from one sample sequenced in a study of tissue T cells after allogeneic stem cell transplantation. The time point was: mouse harvest day 7 after allogeneic transplant. The graft held 10^6 splenic CD5+ T cells and 10^7 T-cell-depleted bone marrow cells. Generated by immunoSEQ multiplex PCR, the TCRdb table keeps only in-frame clones and is missing some. This repertoire shows about 11,000 clones, more than 30% found once; its top ten account for 1.8%. The sequencing sample was made of skin. Every receptor here comes from a female BALB/c mouse given C57BL/6 T cells with graft-versus-host disease after an allogeneic hematopoietic cell transplant.

This clone was observed a few times. The gene symbols are mouse symbols. The CDR3 end falls 1 residue outside the read, so it is completed with the germline J gene. The chain is built from TRBV26 and TRBJ2-3; unclear D gene. The germline V gene encodes CDR1 KGHPV and CDR2 FQNQEV (reference sequence). V gave up 2 bases and J gave up 2 bases, with 5 bases separating them. The CDR3 is 13 amino acids. CDR3 bases read: TGTGCCAGCAGTCTGAATTTTGCAGAAACGCTGTAT. Encoded protein: CASSLNFAETLY. The full-length CDR3 reads as CASSLNFAETLYF.

Turning to this clone: Gene names refer to mouse genes. The sequence runs out 1 residue before the end of the CDR3; the remainder is reconstructed from the germline J gene. The V call is TRBV1, the J call TRBJ2-2; D is undetermined. Germline V gene sequence: CDR1 NSQYPW, CDR2 LRSPGD (reference sequence). The CDR3 sequence is 13 residues long. V was clipped by 2 bases and J by 2 bases, with 3 bases between them. CDR3 bases read: TGCACCTGCAGTGCACAGAACACCGGGCAGCTCTAC. Translation: CTCSAQNTGQLY. In full, the CDR3 reads CTCSAQNTGQLYF.

On this clone: Genes and germline come from the mouse. The CDR3 bases that were read are TGTGCAAGCAGCCATACAGGGGCAGAAACGCTGTAT. Protein: CASSHTGAETLY. In full, the CDR3 is CASSHTGAETLYF. V usage is TRBV16 and J usage is TRBJ2-3, with D maybe TRBD1 (6 bases). The read halts 1 residue ahead of the CDR3 end, with the missing end drawn from the germline J gene. This CDR3 has 13 residues. V shed 5 bases and J shed 3 bases, with 9 bases lying between them. From germline, CDR1 is SGHSA and CDR2 FRNQAP.

This clone turned up a few times. The genes and germline here are from mouse. From the germline J gene comes the end of the CDR3, since the read stops 1 residue before it. The genes are TRBV15 and TRBJ2-4; D is ambiguous. With 1 base removed from V and 0 bases from J, the gap between germline ends came to 8 bases. This CDR3 region has 15 residues. Germline lookup yields CDR1 SGHND and CDR2 FRSKSL. The sequenced part of the CDR3 DNA is TGTGCCAGCAGTTTAGGGCAGACTAGTCAAAACACCTTGTAC. This encodes CASSLGQTSQNTLY. The entire CDR3 protein reads CASSLGQTSQNTLYF.

Turning to this clone: Genes here carry mouse names. The CDR3 end lies 1 residue beyond the end of the read and is filled in from the germline J gene. The V call is TRBV2, the J call TRBJ2-5, with 10 positions matching TRBD2. This CDR3 has 14 amino acids. The germline V gene has CDR1 LGHNA and CDR2 YSYQKL. With V trimmed by 4 bases and J by 4 bases, 2 bases remained unmatched. This CDR3 is CASSLDWGEDTQYF. CDR3 DNA, as far as it was read: TGTGCCAGCAGCCTCGACTGGGGGGAAGACACCCAGTAC.

This clone has more than one count but fewer than ten. Gene names and germline match the mouse. Read data end 1 residue before the CDR3 end; the end is taken from the germline J gene. This chain connects TRBV26 to TRBJ1-4, with 7 positions matching TRBD1. Per germline, CDR1 KGHPV and CDR2 FQNQEV (reference sequence). The CDR3 is 16 residues long. Trimming cost V 6 bases and J 0 bases; bases outside gene matches: 7. The part of the CDR3 DNA that was read is TGTGCCAGCAGCTGGGACAGATACTTTTCCAACGAAAGATTATTT. Protein product: CASSWDRYFSNERLF. The full CDR3 protein reads CASSWDRYFSNERLFF.

This clone is classed as medium-sized (0.01 to 0.1%). Gene names are the mouse ones. The CDR3 extends 1 residue past the end of the read, so its final part is completed from the germline J gene. V is TRBV23 and J is TRBJ2-3. The V gene's germline CDR1 is KGHTA and CDR2 FQNQQP. The CDR3 runs to 14 residues. CDR3 sequence reads: CSSSQWGSAETLYF. CDR3 DNA, as far as it was read: TGCTCCAGCAGTCAATGGGGGAGTGCAGAAACGCTGTAT. The full variable domain, completed using reference TRBV23 and TRBJ2-3, is DAAVTQKPRYLIKMKGQEAEMKCIPEKGHTAVFWYQQKQSKELKFLIYFQNQQPLDQIDMVKERFSAVCPSSSLCSLGIRTCEAEDSALYLCSSSQWGSAETLYFGSGTRLTVL.

Worth noting for this clone: Mouse gene names apply. The sequenced fragment ends 1 residue before the CDR3 boundary, so the rest is inferred from the germline J gene. The V and J genes are TRBV16 and TRBJ2-4; the match to TRBD2 covers 9 bases. This CDR3 is built from 15 residues. CDR1 and CDR2 from the germline V gene are SGHSA and FRNQAP. Losses at the gene ends were 1 base for V and 3 bases for J; bases not matched to a gene: 2. The CDR3 bases that were read are TGTGCAAGCAGCTTAGCCGGGACTGGGCAAAACACCTTGTAC. It encodes CASSLAGTGQNTLY. The full CDR3 is CASSLAGTGQNTLYF.

On this clone: All gene names here are mouse names. The CDR3 end is not reached by the read, which stops 1 residue before it; the germline J gene fills it in. The chain uses TRBV13-1 and TRBJ2-1; D is uncertain. Trimming removed 4 bases from V and 0 bases from J, with 11 bases in between. CDR1 and CDR2 (germline): NSHNY, SYGAGN. This CDR3 is built from 15 residues. The CDR3 loop reads CASSPDNYNYAEQFF. The sequenced part of the CDR3 DNA is TGTGCCAGCAGTCCCGACAATTATAACTATGCTGAGCAGTTC.

To note about this clone: Gene names are mouse gene names. The read is 1 residue too short to cover the CDR3 end, so that end is filled in from the germline J gene. The V call is TRBV15, the J call TRBJ1-3, with 10 nucleotides matching TRBD1. CDR1 is SGHND, CDR2 FRSKSL, per germline. CDR3 size: 16 residues. V lost 1 base and J lost 0; bases outside the gene matches: 0. The part of the CDR3 DNA that was read is TGTGCCAGCAGTTTAGGGACAGGGGGTTCTGGAAATACGCTCTAT. Its protein is CASSLGTGGSGNTLY. The CDR3 as a whole reads CASSLGTGGSGNTLYF.

As regards this clone: Gene names and germline refer to mouse. The observed sequence ends 1 residue before the CDR3 terminus, with the missing tail filled in from the germline J gene. V is TRBV5 and J is TRBJ2-7, with D unclear. The germline CDR1 and CDR2 sequences are LGHNA and YNLKQL (reference sequence). The V end lost 0 bases, the J end lost 0 bases, and 12 bases lay between the germline ends. The CDR3 is made up of 16 amino acids. The CDR3 region is CASSQDEGKSSYEQYF. Incomplete CDR3 DNA: TGTGCCAGCAGCCAAGATGAAGGCAAGAGCTCCTATGAACAGTAC.

Points on this clone: Genes here carry mouse names. The read ends 1 residue early relative to the CDR3; the germline J gene fills the gap. This chain joins TRBV13-3 and TRBJ1-4; 7 bases are shared with TRBD1. V shed 3 bases, J shed 3 bases, and the junction held 2 bases outside the gene matches. The CDR3 loop spans 14 amino acids. CDR1 is NNHDY and CDR2 is SYVADS in the germline V gene. This chain's CDR3 is CASSGGQPNERLFF. CDR3 bases read: TGTGCCAGCAGTGGGGGACAGCCCAACGAAAGATTATTT.

On this clone: Gene names and germline match the mouse. Read data end 1 residue before the CDR3 end; the end is taken from the germline J gene. V and J are TRBV31 and TRBJ2-3; 9 positions agree with TRBD2. The CDR3 is 15 residues long. Trimming took 0 bases from V and 5 from J; bases not matched to a gene: 6. Germline V gene sequence: CDR1 GKSSPN, CDR2 SITVG. The CDR3 sequence is CAWSLALGGGETLYF. CDR3 DNA (partial): TGTGCCTGGAGTCTAGCACTGGGGGGAGGAGAAACGCTGTAT.

This clone was detected only a few times. Gene names and germline match the mouse. From the germline J gene comes the end of the CDR3, since the read stops 1 residue before it. The same CDR3 is also encoded by other DNA sequences in this sample. The rearrangement links TRBV26 to TRBJ2-7; 9 bases fit TRBD2. The CDR3 has 14 amino acids. Trimming removed 0 bases from V and 4 bases from J; junction bases left unmatched: 1. CDR1 KGHPV and CDR2 FQNQEV come from the germline V gene (reference sequence). The CDR3 reads CASSLSGGAYEQYF. The CDR3 DNA, read in part, is TGTGCCAGCAGTCTGTCTGGGGGGGCTTATGAACAGTAC. Together with reference TRBV26 and TRBJ2-7, the CDR3 gives the full variable domain: NSKVIQTPRYLVKGQGQKAKMRCIPEKGHPVVFWYQQNKNNEFKFLINFQNQEVLQQIDMTEKRFSAECPSNSPCSLEIQSSEAGDSALYLCASSLSGGAYEQYFGPGTRLTVL.

With respect to this clone: Gene names denote mouse genes. The read ends 1 residue early relative to the CDR3; the germline J gene fills the gap. The same CDR3 also results from other DNA sequences found in this sample. The V and J genes are TRBV23 and TRBJ2-7; TRBD1, as called in the table, went unchecked against the DNA. Germline V gene lookup returns CDR1 KGHTA and CDR2 FQNQQP. The CDR3 has 14 amino acids. The DNA read from the CDR3 is TGCTCCAGCAGTCGGACAGGGGGCTCCTATGAACAGTAC. Its protein product is CSSSRTGGSYEQY. The whole CDR3 protein reads CSSSRTGGSYEQYF.

This clone was picked up a small number of times. The listed genes are named as in mouse. The read terminates 1 residue ahead of where the CDR3 ends, so the germline J gene completes it. J is TRBJ1-1 and V is TRBV16; D is perhaps TRBD1 (6 bases). Germline V gene lookup returns CDR1 SGHSA and CDR2 FRNQAP. The V end lost 1 base, the J end lost 1 base, and 13 bases lay between the germline ends. The CDR3 runs 16 residues. The chain's CDR3 is CASSLAGGARNTEVFF. The sequenced part of the CDR3 DNA is TGTGCAAGCAGCTTAGCCGGGGGCGCGAGGAACACAGAAGTCTTC.

This clone was detected once. Germline and genes here are mouse. The DNA ends 1 residue before the CDR3 does, and the rest of the CDR3 is filled in from the germline J gene. V is TRBV26 and J is TRBJ1-1, with 9 nucleotides matching TRBD1. Losses at the gene ends were 4 bases for V and 1 base for J; bases not matched to a gene: 1. The CDR3 extends over 14 amino acids. Germline V gene data show CDR1 as KGHPV and CDR2 as FQNQEV (reference sequence). The CDR3 bases that were read are TGTGCCAGCAGTCCGACAGGGGGGAACACAGAAGTCTTC. Encoded protein: CASSPTGGNTEVF. The full CDR3 sequence reads CASSPTGGNTEVFF.

Notes on this clone: Gene and germline names: mouse. The DNA ends 1 residue before the CDR3 does, and the rest of the CDR3 is filled in from the germline J gene. The genes are TRBV13-2 and TRBJ1-4; the D is unclear. This CDR3 is 14 amino acids long. V was cut by 0 bases and J by 0 bases, with 3 bases left in between. Germline V gene lookup returns CDR1 NNHNN and CDR2 SYGAGS (reference sequence). The CDR3 loop is CASGDVLSNERLFF. Incomplete CDR3 DNA: TGTGCCAGCGGTGATGTTCTTTCCAACGAAAGATTATTT.

This clone came up a few times. Here the gene names and germline are mouse. Sequencing ends 1 residue short of the CDR3 end; the germline J gene provides the rest. The chain joins TRBV16 to TRBJ1-1; the match to TRBD1 covers 7 bases. CDR1 and CDR2 from the germline V gene are SGHSA and FRNQAP. V lost 5 bases to trimming and J lost 10 bases; unmatched junction nucleotides: 4. This CDR3 has 11 residues. The part of the CDR3 DNA that was read is TGTGCAAGCAGCACAGGGGTAGGAGTCTTC. This translates into CASSTGVGVF. The full CDR3 protein reads CASSTGVGVFF. Full variable domain (outside the CDR3, taken from reference TRBV16 and TRBJ1-1): NAGVIQTPRHKVTGKGQEATLWCEPISGHSAVFWYRQTIVQGLEFLTYFRNQAPIDDSGMPKERFSAQMPNQSHSTLKIQSTQPQDSAVYLCASSTGVGVFFGKGTRLTVV.

In regard to this clone: Gene and germline names: mouse. This chain's CDR3 is CASSLDISNERLFF. CDR3 DNA, as far as it was read: TGTGCCAGCTCTCTCGATATTTCCAACGAAAGATTATTT. The chain carries TRBV12-1 and TRBJ1-4; D uncertain. Read coverage stops 1 residue before the CDR3 terminus; the germline J gene supplies the remainder. V was trimmed by 0 bases and J by 0 bases, leaving 4 bases between them. The CDR3 has 14 amino acids. The V gene's germline CDR1 is SGHSN and CDR2 HYEKVE.

This clone was seen only a few times. Gene names and germline refer to mouse. The missing CDR3 end, 1 residue past where the read stops, is filled in from the germline J gene. The chain employs TRBV14 and TRBJ2-5; the D is unclear. The CDR3 totals 13 residues. Germline CDR1 is SGHDT and CDR2 is FRDEAV. Trimming removed 1 base from V and 6 bases from J, with 9 bases in between. CDR3 amino acids: CASSFGRKDTQYF. Partial CDR3 DNA: TGTGCCAGCAGTTTCGGCAGGAAGGACACCCAGTAC. Full variable domain (missing parts from reference TRBV14 and TRBJ2-5): EAGVTQSPRYAVLQEGQAVSFWCDPISGHDTLYWYQQPRDQGPQLLVYFRDEAVIDNSQLPSDRFSAVRPKGTNSTLKIQSAKQGDTATYLCASSFGRKDTQYFGPGTRLLVL.

With respect to this clone: Germline and genes here are mouse. Coverage ceases 1 residue before the CDR3 finishes, and the germline J gene fills in the end. V and J are TRBV12-2 and TRBJ2-4; either TRBD1 or TRBD2 may fit D (5 bases each). Germline CDR1 and CDR2: SGHLS and HYDKME. Trimming removed 2 bases from V and 1 base from J, with 6 bases in between. This CDR3 is 13 amino acids long. CDR3 amino acids: CASSRDGQNTLYF. CDR3 DNA, as far as it was read: TGTGCCAGCTCTCGGGACGGTCAAAACACCTTGTAC.

On this clone: The germline and genes are mouse ones. The read gets to within 1 residue of the CDR3 end, and the germline J gene fills in the rest. The V call is TRBV3, the J call TRBJ2-5, with 10 bases aligning to TRBD2. Germline CDR1 is SNHLY and CDR2 is FYNGKV (reference sequence). The length of the CDR3 is 13 residues. V lost 4 bases and J lost 6; bases outside the gene matches: 1. The CDR3 DNA, read in part, is TGTGCCAGCAGCTCACTGGGGGGGGACACCCAGTAC. It specifies CASSSLGGDTQY. The entire CDR3 is CASSSLGGDTQYF.

Concerning this clone: Gene names and germline refer to mouse. The read falls 1 residue short of the CDR3 end, and the missing part is taken from the germline J gene. The gene calls are TRBV3 and TRBJ1-4; 7 bases align to TRBD1. J gave up 3 bases and V 3 bases, and 1 base lay outside the gene matches. CDR1 is SNHLY and CDR2 is FYNGKV in the germline V gene (reference sequence). CDR3 length: 14 amino acids. The part of the CDR3 DNA that was read is TGTGCCAGCAGCTTTGGGACAGCCAACGAAAGATTATTT. This gives the protein CASSFGTANERLF. The CDR3 as a whole reads CASSFGTANERLFF.